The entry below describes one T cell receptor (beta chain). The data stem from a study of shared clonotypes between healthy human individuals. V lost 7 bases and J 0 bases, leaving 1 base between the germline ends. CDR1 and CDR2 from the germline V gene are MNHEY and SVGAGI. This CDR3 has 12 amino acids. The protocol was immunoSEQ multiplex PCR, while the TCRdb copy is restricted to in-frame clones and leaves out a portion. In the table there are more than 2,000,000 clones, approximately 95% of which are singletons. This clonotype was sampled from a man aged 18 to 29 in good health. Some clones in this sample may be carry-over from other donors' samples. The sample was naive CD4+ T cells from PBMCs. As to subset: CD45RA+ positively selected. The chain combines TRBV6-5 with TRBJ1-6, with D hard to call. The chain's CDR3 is CASNSYNSPLHF. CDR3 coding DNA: TGTGCCAGCAACTCCTATAATTCACCCCTCCACTTT.